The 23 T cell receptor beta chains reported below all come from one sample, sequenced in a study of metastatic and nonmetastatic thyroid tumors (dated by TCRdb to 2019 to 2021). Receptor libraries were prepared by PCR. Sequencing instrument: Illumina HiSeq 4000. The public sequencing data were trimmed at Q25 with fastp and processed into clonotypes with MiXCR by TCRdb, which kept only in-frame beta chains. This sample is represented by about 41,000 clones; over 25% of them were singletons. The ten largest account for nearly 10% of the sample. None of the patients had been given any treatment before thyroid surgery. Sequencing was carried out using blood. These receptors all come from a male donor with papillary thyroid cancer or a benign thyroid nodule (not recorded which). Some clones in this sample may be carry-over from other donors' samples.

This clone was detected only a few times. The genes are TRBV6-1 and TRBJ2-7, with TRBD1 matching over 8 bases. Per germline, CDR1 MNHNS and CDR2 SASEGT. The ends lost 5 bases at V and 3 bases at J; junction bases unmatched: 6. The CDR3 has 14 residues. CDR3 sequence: CASSLQGVRYEQYF. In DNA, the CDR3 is TGTGCCAGCAGTCTACAGGGGGTCCGCTACGAGCAGTACTTC.

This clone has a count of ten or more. The DNA of the CDR3 is TGTGCCAGCAGCTTAGGGTCAGTCTCATCCCAGCATTTT. Protein: CASSLGSVSSQHF. The chain is built from TRBV7-9 and TRBJ1-5; D is unclear. The CDR3 totals 13 residues. Germline V gene lookup returns CDR1 SEHNR and CDR2 FQNEAQ (reference sequence). Trimming shortened V by 1 base and J by 11 bases, and 12 bases separated the two germline ends.

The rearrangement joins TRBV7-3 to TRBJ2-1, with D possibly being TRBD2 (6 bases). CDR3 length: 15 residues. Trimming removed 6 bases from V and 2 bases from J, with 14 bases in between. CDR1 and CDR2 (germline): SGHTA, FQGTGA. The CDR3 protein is CASRHSGGAYNEQFF. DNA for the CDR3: TGTGCCAGCAGACATAGCGGTGGGGCCTACAATGAGCAGTTCTTC.

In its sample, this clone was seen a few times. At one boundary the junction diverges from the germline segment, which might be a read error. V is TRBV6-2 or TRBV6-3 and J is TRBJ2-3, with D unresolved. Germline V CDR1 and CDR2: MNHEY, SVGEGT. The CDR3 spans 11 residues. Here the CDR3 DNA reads TGTGCCAGCATCGACGGAGATACGCAGTACTTT. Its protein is CASIDGDTQYF.

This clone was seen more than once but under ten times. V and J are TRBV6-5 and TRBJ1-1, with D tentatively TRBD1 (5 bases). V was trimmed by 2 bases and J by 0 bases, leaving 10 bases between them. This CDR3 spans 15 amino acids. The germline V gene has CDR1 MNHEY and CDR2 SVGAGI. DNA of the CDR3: TGTGCCAGCAGTTACCGGGGGGGAATGAACACTGAAGCTTTCTTT. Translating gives CASSYRGGMNTEAFF.

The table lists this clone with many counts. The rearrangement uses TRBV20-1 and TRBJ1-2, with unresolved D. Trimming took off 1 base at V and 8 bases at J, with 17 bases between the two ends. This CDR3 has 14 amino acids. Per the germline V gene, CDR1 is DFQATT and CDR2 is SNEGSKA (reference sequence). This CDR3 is CSARVGSVLGGYTF. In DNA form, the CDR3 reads TGCAGTGCTAGAGTTGGGTCCGTCCTCGGAGGCTACACCTTC.

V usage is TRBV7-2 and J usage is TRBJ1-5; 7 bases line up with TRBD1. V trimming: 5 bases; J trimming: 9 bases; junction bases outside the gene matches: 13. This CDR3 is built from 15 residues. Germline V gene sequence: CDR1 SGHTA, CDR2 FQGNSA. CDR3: CASSARQGPFGPQHF. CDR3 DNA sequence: TGTGCCAGCAGCGCCCGACAGGGCCCCTTTGGGCCCCAGCATTTT. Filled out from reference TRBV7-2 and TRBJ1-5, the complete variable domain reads GAGVSQSPSNKVTEKGKDVELRCDPISGHTALYWYRQSLGQGLEFLIYFQGNSAPDKSGLPSDRFSAERTGGSVSTLTIQRTQQEDSAVYLCASSARQGPFGPQHFGDGTRLSIL.

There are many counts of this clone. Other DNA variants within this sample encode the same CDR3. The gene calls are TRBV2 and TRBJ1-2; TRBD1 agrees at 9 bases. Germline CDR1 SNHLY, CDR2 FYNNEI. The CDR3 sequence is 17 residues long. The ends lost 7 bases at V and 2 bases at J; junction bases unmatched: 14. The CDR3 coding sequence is TGTGCCAGCATCAGCGCACGGGGACAGGGCTCAAACTATGGCTACACCTTC. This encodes CASISARGQGSNYGYTF.

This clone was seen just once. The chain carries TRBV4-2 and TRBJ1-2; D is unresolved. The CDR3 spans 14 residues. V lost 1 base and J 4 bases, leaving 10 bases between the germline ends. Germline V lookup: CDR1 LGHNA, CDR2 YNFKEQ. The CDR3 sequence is CASSQGTEIYGYTF. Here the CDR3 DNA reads TGTGCCAGCAGCCAAGGGACGGAGATCTATGGCTACACCTTC.

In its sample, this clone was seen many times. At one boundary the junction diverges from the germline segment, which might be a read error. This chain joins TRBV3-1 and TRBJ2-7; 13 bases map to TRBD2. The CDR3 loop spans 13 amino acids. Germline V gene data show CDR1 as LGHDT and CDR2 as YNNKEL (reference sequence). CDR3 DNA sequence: TGTGCCAGCAGCTCGTCCGGGACTAGCGGGGCTGCTTTC. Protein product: CASSSSGTSGAAF.

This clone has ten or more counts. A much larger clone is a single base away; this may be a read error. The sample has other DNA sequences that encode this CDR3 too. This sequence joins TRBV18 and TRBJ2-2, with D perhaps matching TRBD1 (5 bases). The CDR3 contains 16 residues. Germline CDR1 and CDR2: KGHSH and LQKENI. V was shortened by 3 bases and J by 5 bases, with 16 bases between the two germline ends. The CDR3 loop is CASSPRAGPDTGELFF. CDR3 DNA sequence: TGTGCCAGCTCACCCCGGGCAGGGCCCGATACCGGGGAGCTGTTTTTT.

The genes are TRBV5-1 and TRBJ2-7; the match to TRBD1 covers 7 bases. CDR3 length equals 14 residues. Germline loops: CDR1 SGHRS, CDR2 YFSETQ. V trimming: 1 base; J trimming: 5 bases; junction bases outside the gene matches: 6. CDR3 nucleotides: TGCGCCAGCAGCTTGAGACAGGGACGGGACGAGCAGTACTTC. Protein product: CASSLRQGRDEQYF.

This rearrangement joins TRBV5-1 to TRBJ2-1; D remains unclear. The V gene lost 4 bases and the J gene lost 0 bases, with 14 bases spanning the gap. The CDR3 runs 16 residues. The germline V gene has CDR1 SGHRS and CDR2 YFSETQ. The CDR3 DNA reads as TGCGCCAGCAGCGTGAGCTCATGGCGCTCCTACAATGAGCAGTTCTTC. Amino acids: CASSVSSWRSYNEQFF.

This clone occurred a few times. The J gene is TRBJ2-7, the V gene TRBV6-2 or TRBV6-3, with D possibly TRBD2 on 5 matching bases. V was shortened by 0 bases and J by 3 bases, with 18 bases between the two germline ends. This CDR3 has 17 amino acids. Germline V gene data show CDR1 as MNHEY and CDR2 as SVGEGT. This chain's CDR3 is CASSYSRVGTRSYEQYF. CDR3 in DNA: TGTGCCAGCAGTTACTCGAGGGTGGGCACCCGTAGCTACGAGCAGTACTTC.

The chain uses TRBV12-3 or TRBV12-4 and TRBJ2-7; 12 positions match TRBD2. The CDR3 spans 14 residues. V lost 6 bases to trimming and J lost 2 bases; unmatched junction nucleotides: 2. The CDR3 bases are TGTGCCAGCAGACCTAGCGGGAGGGCCTACGAGCAGTACTTC. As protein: CASRPSGRAYEQYF.

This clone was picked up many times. CDR3 sequence reads: CAWSPGAVVPGELFF. CDR3 sequence (DNA): TGTGCCTGGAGCCCGGGGGCTGTCGTTCCCGGGGAGCTGTTTTTT. The chain uses TRBV30 and TRBJ2-2; D might be TRBD1 or TRBD2, each matching 6 bases. V was pared by 3 bases and J by 6 bases, with 17 bases between. The CDR3 is 15 residues long. Germline CDR1 GTSNPN, CDR2 SVGIG (reference sequence).

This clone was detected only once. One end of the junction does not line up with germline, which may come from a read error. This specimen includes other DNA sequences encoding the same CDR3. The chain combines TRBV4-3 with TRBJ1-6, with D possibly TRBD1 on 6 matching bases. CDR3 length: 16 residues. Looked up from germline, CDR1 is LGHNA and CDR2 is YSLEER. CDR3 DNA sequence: TGCGCAAGCAGCCAGTTGGTGCAGGGGCCGTTCTCACCCCTACACTTT. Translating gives CASSQLVQGPFSPLHF.

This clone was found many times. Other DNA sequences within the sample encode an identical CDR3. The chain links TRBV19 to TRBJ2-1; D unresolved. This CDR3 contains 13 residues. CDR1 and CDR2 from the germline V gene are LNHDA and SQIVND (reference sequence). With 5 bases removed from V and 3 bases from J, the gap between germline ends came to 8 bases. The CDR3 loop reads CASSSEDYNEQFF. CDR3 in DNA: TGTGCCAGTAGTTCAGAGGACTACAATGAGCAGTTCTTC.

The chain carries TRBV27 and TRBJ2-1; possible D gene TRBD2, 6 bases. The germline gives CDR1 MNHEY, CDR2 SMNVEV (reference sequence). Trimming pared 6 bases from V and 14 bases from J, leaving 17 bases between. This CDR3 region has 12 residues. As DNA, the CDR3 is TGTGCCAGCAGGCCACCGGGACTCCGTGAGTTCTTC. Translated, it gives CASRPPGLREFF.

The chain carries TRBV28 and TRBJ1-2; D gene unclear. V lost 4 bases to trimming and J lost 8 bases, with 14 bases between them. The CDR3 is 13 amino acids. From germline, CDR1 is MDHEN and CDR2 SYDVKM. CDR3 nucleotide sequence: TGTGCCAGCAGTTCCGGACTTACTATGGGCTACACCTTC. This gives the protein CASSSGLTMGYTF.

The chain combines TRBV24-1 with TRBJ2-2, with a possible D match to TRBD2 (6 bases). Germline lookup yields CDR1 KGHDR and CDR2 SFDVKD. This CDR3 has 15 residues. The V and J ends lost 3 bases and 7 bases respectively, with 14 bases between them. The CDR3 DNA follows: TGTGCCACCAGTGATCCCTCAGGGACTGGCGGGGAGCTGTTTTTT. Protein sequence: CATSDPSGTGGELFF.

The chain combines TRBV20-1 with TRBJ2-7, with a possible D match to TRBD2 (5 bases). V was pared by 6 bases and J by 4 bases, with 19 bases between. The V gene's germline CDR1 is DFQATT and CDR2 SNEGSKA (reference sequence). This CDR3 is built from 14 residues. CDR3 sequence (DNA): TGCAGTGCCAAAAACCCCGGGCGGACTTACGAGCAGTACTTC. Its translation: CSAKNPGRTYEQYF.

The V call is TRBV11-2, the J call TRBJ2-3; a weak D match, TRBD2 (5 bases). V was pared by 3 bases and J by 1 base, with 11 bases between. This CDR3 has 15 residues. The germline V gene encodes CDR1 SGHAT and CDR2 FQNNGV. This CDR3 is CASSFIGVGTDTQYF. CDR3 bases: TGTGCCAGCAGCTTTATCGGGGTGGGCACAGATACGCAGTATTTT.